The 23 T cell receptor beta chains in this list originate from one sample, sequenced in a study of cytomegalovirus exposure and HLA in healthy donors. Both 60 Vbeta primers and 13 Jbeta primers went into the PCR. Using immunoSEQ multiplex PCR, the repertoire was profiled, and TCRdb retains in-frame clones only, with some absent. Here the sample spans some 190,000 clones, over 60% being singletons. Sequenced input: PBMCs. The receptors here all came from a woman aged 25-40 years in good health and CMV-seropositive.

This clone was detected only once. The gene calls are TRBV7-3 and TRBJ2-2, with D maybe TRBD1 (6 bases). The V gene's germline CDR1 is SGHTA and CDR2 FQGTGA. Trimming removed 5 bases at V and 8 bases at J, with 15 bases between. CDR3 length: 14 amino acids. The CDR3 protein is CASSITGRSGELFF. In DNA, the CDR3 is TGTGCCAGCAGCATTACAGGGCGTTCAGGGGAGCTGTTTTTT.

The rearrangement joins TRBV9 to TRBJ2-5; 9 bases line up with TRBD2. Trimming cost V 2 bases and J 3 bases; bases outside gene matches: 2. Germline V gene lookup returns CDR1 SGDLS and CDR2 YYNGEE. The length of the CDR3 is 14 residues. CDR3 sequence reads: CASSVKRGEETQYF. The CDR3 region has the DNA TGTGCCAGCAGCGTGAAGCGGGGGGAAGAGACCCAGTACTTC.

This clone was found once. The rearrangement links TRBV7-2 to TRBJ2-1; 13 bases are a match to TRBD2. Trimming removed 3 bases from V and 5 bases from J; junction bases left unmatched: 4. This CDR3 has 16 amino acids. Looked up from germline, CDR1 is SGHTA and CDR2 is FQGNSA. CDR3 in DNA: TGTGCCAGCAGCTTCATAGGGACTAGCGGGGACAATGAGCAGTTCTTC. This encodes CASSFIGTSGDNEQFF.

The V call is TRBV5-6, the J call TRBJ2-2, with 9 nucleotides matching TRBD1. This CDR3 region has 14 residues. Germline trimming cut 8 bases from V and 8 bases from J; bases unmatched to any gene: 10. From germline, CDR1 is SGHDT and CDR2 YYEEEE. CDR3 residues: CASADRGLVGELFF. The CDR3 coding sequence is TGTGCCAGTGCGGACAGGGGTTTGGTAGGGGAGCTGTTTTTT. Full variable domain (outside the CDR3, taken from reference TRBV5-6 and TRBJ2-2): DAGVTQSPTHLIKTRGQQVTLRCSPKSGHDTVSWYQQALGQGPQFIFQYYEEEERQRGNFPDRFSGHQFPNYSSELNVNALLLGDSALYLCASADRGLVGELFFGEGSRLTVL.

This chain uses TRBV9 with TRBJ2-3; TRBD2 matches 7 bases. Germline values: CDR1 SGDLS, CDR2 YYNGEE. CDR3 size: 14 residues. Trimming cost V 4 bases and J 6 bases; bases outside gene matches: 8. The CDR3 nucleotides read TGTGCCAGCAGCATCCGGACTAGTCACGATACGCAGTATTTT. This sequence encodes CASSIRTSHDTQYF.

For the CDR3, the DNA is TGCGCCAGCAGCCAAGCGGGACAGGACCAAGAGACCCAGTACTTC. It encodes CASSQAGQDQETQYF. This rearrangement joins TRBV4-1 to TRBJ2-5; 8 bases fit TRBD1. CDR1 is MGHRA, CDR2 YSYEKL, per germline. V was pared by 1 base and J by 0 bases, with 1 base of the junction left unmatched. The CDR3 totals 15 residues.

CDR3 DNA: TGTGCCAGCAGGGGAAGAAGAAGCGGGAGGTCAGATACGCAGTATTTT. Encoded protein: CASRGRRSGRSDTQYF. The rearrangement uses TRBV27 and TRBJ2-3; 9 bases match TRBD2. CDR3 length equals 16 residues. J gave up 4 bases and V 6 bases, and 11 bases lay outside the gene matches. Germline loops: CDR1 MNHEY, CDR2 SMNVEV (reference sequence).

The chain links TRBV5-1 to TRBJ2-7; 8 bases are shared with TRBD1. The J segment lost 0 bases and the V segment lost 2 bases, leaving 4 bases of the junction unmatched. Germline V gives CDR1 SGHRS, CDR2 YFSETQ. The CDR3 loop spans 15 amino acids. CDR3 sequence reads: CASSLTGGNSYEQYF. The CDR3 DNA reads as TGCGCCAGCAGCTTAACAGGGGGTAACTCCTACGAGCAGTACTTC.

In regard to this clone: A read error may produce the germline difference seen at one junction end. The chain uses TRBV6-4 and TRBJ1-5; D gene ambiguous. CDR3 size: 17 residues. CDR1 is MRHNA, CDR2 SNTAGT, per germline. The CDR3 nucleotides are TGTGCCAGCAGTTACTCGAGGGAGTCCGGGTCCACTCAGCCCCAGCATTTT. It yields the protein CASSYSRESGSTQPQHF.

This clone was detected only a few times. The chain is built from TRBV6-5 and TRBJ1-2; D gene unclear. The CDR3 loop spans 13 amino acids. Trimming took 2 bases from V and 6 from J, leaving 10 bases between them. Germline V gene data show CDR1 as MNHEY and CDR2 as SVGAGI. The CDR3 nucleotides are TGTGCCAGCAGTTACCCGGGGAGAAATGGCTACACCTTC. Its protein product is CASSYPGRNGYTF.

The CDR3 protein is CASSLHIRRAGGEKLFF. In DNA form, the CDR3 reads TGTGCCAGCAGTTTACATATAAGGAGGGCCGGTGGTGAAAAACTGTTTTTT. This chain links TRBV28 with TRBJ1-4; D is unresolved. Germline lookup yields CDR1 MDHEN and CDR2 SYDVKM. This CDR3 is 17 amino acids long. Trimming shortened V by 2 bases and J by 7 bases, and 20 bases separated the two germline ends.

The CDR3 sequence is CASRFGQGSNQPQHF. Written as DNA, the CDR3 is TGTGCCAGCAGGTTTGGACAGGGGTCCAATCAGCCCCAGCATTTT. V is TRBV28 and J is TRBJ1-5; 9 nucleotides agree with TRBD1. Germline V lookup: CDR1 MDHEN, CDR2 SYDVKM. V dropped 6 bases and J dropped 3; count of bases not matched to a gene: 6. The CDR3 consists of 15 residues.

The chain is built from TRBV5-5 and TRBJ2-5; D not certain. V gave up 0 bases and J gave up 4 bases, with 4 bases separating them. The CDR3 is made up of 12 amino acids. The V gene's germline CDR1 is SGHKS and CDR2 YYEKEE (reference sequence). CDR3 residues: CASSLVRETQYF. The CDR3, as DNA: TGTGCCAGCAGCTTGGTCCGAGAGACCCAGTACTTC.

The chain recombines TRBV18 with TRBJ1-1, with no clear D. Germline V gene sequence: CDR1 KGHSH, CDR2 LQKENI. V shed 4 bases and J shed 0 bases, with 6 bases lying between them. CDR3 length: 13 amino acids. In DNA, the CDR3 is TGTGCCAGCTCACAACATGTGAACACTGAAGCTTTCTTT. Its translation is CASSQHVNTEAFF.

CDR3 loop: CASSPTGTGPTNYGYTF. DNA for the CDR3: TGTGCCAGCAGTCCCACCGGGACAGGGCCCACTAACTATGGCTACACCTTC. The chain carries TRBV28 and TRBJ1-2, with TRBD1 matching over 9 bases. Germline CDR1 and CDR2: MDHEN and SYDVKM. Trimming took 5 bases from V and 0 from J; bases not matched to a gene: 10. This CDR3 comprises 17 residues.

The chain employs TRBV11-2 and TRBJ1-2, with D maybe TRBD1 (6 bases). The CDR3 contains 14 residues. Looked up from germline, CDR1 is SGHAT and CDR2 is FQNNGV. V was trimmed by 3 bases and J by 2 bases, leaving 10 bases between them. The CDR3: CASSFLGQNYGYTF. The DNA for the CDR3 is TGTGCCAGCAGCTTCCTTGGACAGAACTATGGCTACACCTTC.

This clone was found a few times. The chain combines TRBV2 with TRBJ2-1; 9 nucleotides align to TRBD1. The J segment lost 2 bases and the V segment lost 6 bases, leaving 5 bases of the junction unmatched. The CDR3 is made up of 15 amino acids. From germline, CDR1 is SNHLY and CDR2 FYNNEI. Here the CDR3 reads CASSRDRVPYNEQFF. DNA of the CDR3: TGTGCCAGCAGCCGGGACAGGGTACCCTACAATGAGCAGTTCTTC.

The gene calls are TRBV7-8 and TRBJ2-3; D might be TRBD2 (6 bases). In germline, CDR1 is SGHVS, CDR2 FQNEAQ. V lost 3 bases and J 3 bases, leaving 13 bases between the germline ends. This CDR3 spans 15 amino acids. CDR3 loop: CASSFWDSVTDTQYF. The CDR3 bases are TGTGCCAGCAGCTTCTGGGACTCCGTTACAGATACGCAGTATTTT. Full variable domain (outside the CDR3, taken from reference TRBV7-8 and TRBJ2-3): GAGVSQSPRYKVAKRGQDVALRCDPISGHVSLFWYQQALGQGPEFLTYFQNEAQLDKSGLPSDRFFAERPEGSVSTLKIQRTQQEDSAVYLCASSFWDSVTDTQYFGPGTRLTVL.

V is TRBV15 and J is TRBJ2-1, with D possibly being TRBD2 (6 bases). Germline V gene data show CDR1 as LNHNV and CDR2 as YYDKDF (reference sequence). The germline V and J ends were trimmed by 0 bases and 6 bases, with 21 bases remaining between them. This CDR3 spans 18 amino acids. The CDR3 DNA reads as TGTGCCACCAGCAGAGATCTGCTACTAGCAGGCGGGTCCAATGAGCAGTTCTTC. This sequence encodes CATSRDLLLAGGSNEQFF.

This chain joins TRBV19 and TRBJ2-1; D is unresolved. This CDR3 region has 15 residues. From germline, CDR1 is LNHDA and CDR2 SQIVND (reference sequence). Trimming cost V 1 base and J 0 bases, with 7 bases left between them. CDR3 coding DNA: TGTGCCAGTAGTATAGGTAGGAGCTCCTACAATGAGCAGTTCTTC. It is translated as CASSIGRSSYNEQFF.

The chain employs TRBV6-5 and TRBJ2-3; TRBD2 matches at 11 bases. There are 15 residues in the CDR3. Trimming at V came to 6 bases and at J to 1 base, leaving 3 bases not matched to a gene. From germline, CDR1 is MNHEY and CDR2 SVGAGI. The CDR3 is CASSLLAGGTDTQYF. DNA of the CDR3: TGTGCCAGCAGCTTACTAGCGGGGGGCACAGATACGCAGTATTTT.

CDR3 sequence: CASSYTQGSIAFF. The CDR3 DNA is TGTGCCAGCAGTTACACGCAGGGGTCAATAGCTTTCTTT. The gene calls are TRBV6-5 and TRBJ1-1; D possibly corresponds to TRBD1 (6 bases). This CDR3 is built from 13 residues. The V gene lost 2 bases and the J gene lost 10 bases, with 14 bases spanning the gap. In germline, CDR1 is MNHEY, CDR2 SVGAGI.

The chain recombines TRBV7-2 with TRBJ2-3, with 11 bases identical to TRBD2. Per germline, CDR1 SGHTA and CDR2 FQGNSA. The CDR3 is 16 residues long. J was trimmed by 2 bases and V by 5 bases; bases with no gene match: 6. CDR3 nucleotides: TGTGCCAGCAGCCGACTAGCGGGACTATACACAGATACGCAGTATTTT. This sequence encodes CASSRLAGLYTDTQYF.